This T cell receptor beta chain was documented in a study of immune characterization of retroperitoneal liposarcoma. In its sample, this clonotype was seen many times. CDR1 and CDR2 from the germline V gene are SGHVS and FQNEAQ. V gave up 7 bases and J gave up 10 bases, with 20 bases separating them. The CDR3 is 14 amino acids. In TCRdb, the PCR reads were re-called with MiXCR into one record per CDR3 protein. The table records 12,000 or so distinct CDR3 sequences, about a quarter of them present only once. The V call is TRBV7-8, the J call TRBJ2-1; D remains ambiguous. Material for sequencing was tumor tissue. The receptor was isolated from a female donor with retroperitoneal liposarcoma. The CDR3 region is CASTPTRTEYEQFF. The CDR3 DNA follows: TGTGCCAGCACCCCGACCCGGACGGAGTACGAGCAGTTCTTC.